Shown below are 15 T cell receptor beta chains from a single sample sequenced in a study of blood T cell repertoires in COVID-19. The assay was immunoSEQ multiplex PCR, and TCRdb's table has in-frame clones only and misses some. Of approximately 350,000 clones listed, roughly 87% are singletons. The sample was PBMCs or T cells enriched from blood (not recorded which). These receptors were obtained from a woman in her 30s who had recovered from COVID-19.

The J gene is TRBJ1-5, the V gene TRBV9; D is perhaps TRBD1 (5 bases). Germline assignment: CDR1 SGDLS and CDR2 YYNGEE. The CDR3 runs to 16 residues. V was pared by 0 bases and J by 1 base, with 11 bases between. The CDR3 spells CASSVGTGGSNQPQHF. The CDR3, as DNA: TGTGCCAGCAGCGTAGGAACAGGTGGGAGCAATCAGCCCCAGCATTTT.

This chain links TRBV28 with TRBJ2-2, with 9 bases that match TRBD1. Germline CDR1 is MDHEN and CDR2 is SYDVKM. V lost 4 bases and J lost 4; bases outside the gene matches: 13. The CDR3 is 18 amino acids. CDR3 bases: TGTGCCAGCAGTTCCGGGACAGGGCTAGCGAGCGGCACCGGGGAGCTGTTTTTT. It encodes CASSSGTGLASGTGELFF.

The J gene is TRBJ1-2, the V gene TRBV30; D gene uncertain. The germline V and J ends were trimmed by 4 bases and 0 bases, with 6 bases remaining between them. This CDR3 contains 12 residues. The germline CDR1 and CDR2 sequences are GTSNPN and SVGIG (reference sequence). The CDR3 here is CAWTRANYGYTF. CDR3 nucleotides: TGTGCCTGGACGAGGGCTAACTATGGCTACACCTTC.

V and J are TRBV5-1 and TRBJ2-2; 8 bases match TRBD2. Unmatched junction bases numbered 9, after V lost 5 bases and J lost 6 bases. The CDR3 length is 15 residues. Germline V gene data show CDR1 as SGHRS and CDR2 as YFSETQ. The DNA for the CDR3 is TGCGCCAGCAGTTCTCGACTAGCGTCTGCCGGGGAGCTGTTTTTT. It translates to CASSSRLASAGELFF.

J is TRBJ1-1 and V is TRBV10-1, with 9 bases fitting TRBD1. The CDR3 totals 17 residues. The J segment lost 1 base and the V segment lost 7 bases, leaving 13 bases of the junction unmatched. Germline CDR1 WNHNN, CDR2 SYGVQD (reference sequence). The CDR3 loop reads CASNPRGTGWENTEAFF. The DNA for the CDR3 is TGCGCCAGCAACCCCCGCGGGACAGGGTGGGAGAACACTGAAGCTTTCTTT.

V and J are TRBV5-4 and TRBJ1-2; 10 bases align to TRBD1. The germline V gene encodes CDR1 SGHNT and CDR2 YYREEE (reference sequence). Unmatched junction bases numbered 8, after V lost 5 bases and J lost 4 bases. The length of the CDR3 is 15 residues. The CDR3 sequence is CASSTPTGGIYGYTF. For the CDR3, the DNA is TGTGCCAGCAGTACCCCGACAGGGGGCATCTATGGCTACACCTTC.

The chain joins TRBV28 to TRBJ1-5; 8 positions agree with TRBD1. The CDR3 is 14 amino acids. From germline, CDR1 is MDHEN and CDR2 SYDVKM. Unmatched junction bases numbered 6, after V lost 4 bases and J lost 7 bases. The CDR3 nucleotides are TGTGCCAGCAGTTCGACAGGGGTCGAGCAGCCCCAGCATTTT. Residues: CASSSTGVEQPQHF.

This chain joins TRBV5-1 and TRBJ1-2; D is possibly TRBD1 (6 bases). Germline V gene lookup returns CDR1 SGHRS and CDR2 YFSETQ. Trimming stripped 4 bases from V and 6 bases from J, with 13 bases between. The CDR3 extends over 13 amino acids. CDR3 coding DNA: TGCGCCAGCAGCCCCGACAGGTCCGATGGCTACACCTTC. Protein sequence: CASSPDRSDGYTF.

In nucleotides, the CDR3 is TGTGCCAGTAGTCTCCAGGGGAACACCGGGGAGCTGTTTTTT. Amino acid sequence: CASSLQGNTGELFF. The rearrangement uses TRBV19 and TRBJ2-2, with TRBD1 as a possible D gene (5 bases). CDR1 and CDR2 (germline): LNHDA, SQIVND (reference sequence). Trimming left V 5 bases short and J 1 base short, with 8 bases between. There are 14 residues in the CDR3.

The gene calls are TRBV7-9 and TRBJ1-2, with a tentative D call TRBD1 (6 bases). This CDR3 is 14 amino acids long. V was shortened by 5 bases and J by 6 bases, with 16 bases between the two germline ends. Germline CDR1 is SEHNR and CDR2 is FQNEAQ (reference sequence). The CDR3 loop reads CASSQGWGSHGYTF. CDR3 DNA: TGTGCCAGCAGCCAGGGGTGGGGGTCCCATGGCTACACCTTC. The full variable domain, with the rest looked up from reference TRBV7-9 and TRBJ1-2, is DTGVSQNPRHKITKRGQNVTFRCDPISEHNRLYWYRQTLGQGPEFLTYFQNEAQLEKSRLLSDRFSAERPKGSFSTLEIQRTEQGDSAMYLCASSQGWGSHGYTFGSGTRLTVV.

This clone has a single count. The V gene is TRBV28, the J gene TRBJ2-7, with a tentative D call TRBD1 (6 bases). CDR3 length: 14 residues. Trimming took 7 bases from V and 0 from J, leaving 13 bases between them. Germline V lookup: CDR1 MDHEN, CDR2 SYDVKM. The CDR3 coding sequence is TGTGCCAGCAACCCACAGGGCCCCTCCTACGAGCAGTACTTC. Amino acids: CASNPQGPSYEQYF.

The chain recombines TRBV11-3 with TRBJ2-7; 9 bases line up with TRBD1. The V and J ends lost 4 bases and 5 bases, in that order; junction bases with no gene match: 3. Germline values: CDR1 SGHNT, CDR2 YENEEA. This CDR3 has 13 amino acids. CDR3 residues: CASSSGQGDEQYF. Here the CDR3 DNA reads TGTGCCAGCAGCTCGGGACAGGGCGACGAGCAGTACTTC.

V gene TRBV7-2 combines with J gene TRBJ2-2, with TRBD2 matching over 8 bases. The CDR3 extends over 14 amino acids. In germline, CDR1 is SGHTA, CDR2 FQGNSA. The trim removed 9 bases at V and 7 bases at J, leaving 10 bases unmatched. CDR3 amino acids: CARSGTRWVGELFF. CDR3 coding DNA: TGTGCCAGGTCTGGGACTAGGTGGGTCGGGGAGCTGTTTTTT.

This clone came up a few times. V and J are TRBV19 and TRBJ1-5; D is perhaps TRBD1 (6 bases). Trimming pared 3 bases from V and 7 bases from J, leaving 16 bases between. Germline CDR1 LNHDA, CDR2 SQIVND (reference sequence). The CDR3 is 15 amino acids. CDR3 loop: CASSISRQGNQPQHF. The CDR3 nucleotides read TGTGCCAGTAGTATTTCCAGGCAGGGGAACCAGCCCCAGCATTTT.

This chain links TRBV19 with TRBJ1-6, with 8 bases fitting TRBD1. CDR3 length: 16 amino acids. Germline trimming cut 5 bases from V and 3 bases from J; bases unmatched to any gene: 6. Germline loops: CDR1 LNHDA, CDR2 SQIVND (reference sequence). CDR3 sequence reads: CASSEGTGVYNSPLHF. The CDR3 DNA sequence: TGTGCCAGTAGTGAAGGGACAGGAGTCTATAATTCACCCCTCCACTTT.